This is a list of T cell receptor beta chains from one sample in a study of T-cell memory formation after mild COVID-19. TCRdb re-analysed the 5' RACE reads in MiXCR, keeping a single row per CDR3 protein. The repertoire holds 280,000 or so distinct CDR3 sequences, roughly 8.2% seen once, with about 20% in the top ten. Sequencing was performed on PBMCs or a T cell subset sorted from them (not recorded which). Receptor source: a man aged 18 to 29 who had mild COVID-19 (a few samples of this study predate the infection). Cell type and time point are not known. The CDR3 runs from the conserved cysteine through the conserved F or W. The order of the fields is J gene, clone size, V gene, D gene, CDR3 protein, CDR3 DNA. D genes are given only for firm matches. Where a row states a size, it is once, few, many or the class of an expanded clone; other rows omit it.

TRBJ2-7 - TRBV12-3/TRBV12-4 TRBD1 CASSPGQGSPGGYEQYF TGTGCCAGCAGTCCGGGACAGGGAAGCCCTGGAGGTTACGAGCAGTACTTC
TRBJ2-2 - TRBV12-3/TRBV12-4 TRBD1 CASRDGTDYYTGELFF TGTGCCAGCAGAGATGGGACAGATTACTACACCGGGGAGCTGTTTTTT
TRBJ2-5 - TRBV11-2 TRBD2 CASSSWGLAGQETQYF TGTGCCAGCAGCAGCTGGGGACTAGCGGGGCAAGAGACCCAGTACTTC
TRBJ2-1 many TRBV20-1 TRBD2 CSARVTGGGHNEQFF TGCAGTGCTAGAGTAACGGGCGGGGGGCACAATGAGCAGTTCTTC
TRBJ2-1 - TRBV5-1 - CASSLGLTNEQFF TGCGCCAGCAGCTTAGGCCTAACGAATGAGCAGTTCTTC
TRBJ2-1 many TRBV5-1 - CASSLEPYNEQFF TGCGCCAGCAGCTTGGAGCCCTACAATGAGCAGTTCTTC
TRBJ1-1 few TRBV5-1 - CASTRGTNTEAFF TGCGCCAGCACAAGGGGGACGAACACTGAAGCTTTCTTT
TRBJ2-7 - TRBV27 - CASSHGRHEQYF TGTGCCAGCAGTCACGGTCGACACGAGCAGTACTTC
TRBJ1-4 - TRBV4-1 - CASSQSGEKLFF TGCGCCAGCAGCCAATCAGGCGAAAAACTGTTTTTT
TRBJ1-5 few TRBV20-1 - CSARGHDSNQPQHF TGCAGTGCCCGGGGACACGATAGCAATCAGCCCCAGCATTTT
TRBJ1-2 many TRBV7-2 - CASSLGLLGAYGYTF TGTGCCAGCAGCTTAGGGCTCCTTGGGGCTTATGGCTACACCTTC
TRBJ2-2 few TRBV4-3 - CASSQDRAITGELFF TGCGCCAGCAGCCAAGATAGGGCCATAACCGGGGAGCTGTTTTTT
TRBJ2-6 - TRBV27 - CASSPRPISGANVLTF TGTGCCAGCAGTCCACGACCCATCTCTGGGGCCAACGTCCTGACTTTC
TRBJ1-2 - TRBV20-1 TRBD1 CSARPRTGLSSYTF TGCAGTGCTAGACCTCGGACAGGCTTAAGTAGCTACACCTTC
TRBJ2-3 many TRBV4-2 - CASSQGSRGTDTQYF TGTGCCAGCAGCCAAGGGAGTCGGGGCACAGATACGCAGTATTTT
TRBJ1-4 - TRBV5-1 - CASSLEPGMDEKLFF TGCGCCAGCAGCTTGGAACCAGGGATGGATGAAAAACTGTTTTTT
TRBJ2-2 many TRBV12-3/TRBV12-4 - CASSLADGPGELFF TGTGCCAGCAGTTTGGCTGACGGACCCGGGGAGCTGTTTTTT
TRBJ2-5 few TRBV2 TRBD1 CASHNTDRGRGTQYF TGTGCCAGCCATAATACCGACAGGGGGCGGGGGACCCAGTACTTC
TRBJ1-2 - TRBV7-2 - CASSNRDKGRDGYTF TGTGCCAGCAGCAACCGGGACAAGGGGCGGGATGGCTACACCTTC
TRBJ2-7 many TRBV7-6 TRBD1 CASSPVTGRTYEQYF TGTGCCAGCAGCCCCGTGACAGGGCGTACCTACGAGCAGTACTTC
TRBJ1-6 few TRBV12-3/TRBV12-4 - CASSFRADLNSPLHF TGTGCCAGCAGTTTTAGGGCAGACCTTAATTCACCCCTCCACTTT
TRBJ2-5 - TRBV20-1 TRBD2 CSAALAGGLQETQYF TGCAGTGCTGCGCTAGCGGGGGGGCTCCAAGAGACCCAGTACTTC
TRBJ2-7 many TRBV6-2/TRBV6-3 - CASSPTPGGLYEQYF TGTGCCAGCAGTCCAACCCCCGGGGGCCTCTACGAGCAGTACTTC
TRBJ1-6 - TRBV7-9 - CASSSGTDLNSPLHF TGTGCCAGCAGCTCAGGGACGGACCTTAATTCACCCCTCCACTTT
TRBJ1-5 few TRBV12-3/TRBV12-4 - CASSLVFTGLGTSNQPQHF TGTGCCAGCAGTTTAGTGTTCACGGGACTGGGGACTAGCAATCAGCCCCAGCATTTT
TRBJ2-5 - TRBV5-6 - CASSARWGRSIYQETQYF TGTGCCAGCTCTGCTCGGTGGGGAAGGAGCATCTACCAAGAGACCCAGTACTTC
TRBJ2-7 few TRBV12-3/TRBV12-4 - CASLLGPVGEQYF TGTGCCAGCCTATTAGGTCCAGTAGGCGAGCAGTACTTC
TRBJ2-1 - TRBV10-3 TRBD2 CAISSRDYTSYNEQFF TGTGCCATCAGTAGCCGGGACTACACGTCCTACAATGAGCAGTTCTTC
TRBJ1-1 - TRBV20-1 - CSARGWDLGLNTEAFF TGCAGTGCTAGAGGTTGGGACCTCGGTTTGAACACTGAAGCTTTCTTT
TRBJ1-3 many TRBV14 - CASSRIPGNTIYF TGTGCCAGCAGCCGAATACCTGGAAACACCATATATTTT
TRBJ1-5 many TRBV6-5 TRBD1 CASSLTQGQSNQPQHF TGTGCCAGCAGTCTAACACAGGGGCAGAGCAATCAGCCCCAGCATTTT
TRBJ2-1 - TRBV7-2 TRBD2 CASSLILGGGYNEQFF TGTGCCAGCAGCTTAATCCTGGGCGGGGGGTACAATGAGCAGTTCTTC
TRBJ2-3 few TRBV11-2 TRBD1 CASSLDRKTGLPDTQYF TGTGCCAGCAGCTTAGATCGTAAGACAGGGTTACCAGATACGCAGTATTTT